One T cell receptor beta chain is described in this entry. Its antigen is undetermined. Germline V gives CDR1 LNHNV, CDR2 YYDKDF (reference sequence). V was cut by 0 bases and J by 7 bases, with 15 bases left in between. The CDR3 runs to 15 residues. These data belong to a study of shared clonotypes between healthy human individuals. Regarding the study as a whole: Of the naive CD4 clonotypes, about 5% were shared across a few donors. Larger estimated richness was generally recorded for naive subsets relative to memory subsets. In contrast to clonotypes shared by all four donors, non-shared clonotypes had lower generation probabilities.

In the study's own analysis: In the immunoSEQ data, sequences were junction-only and lacked quality scores, so filtering differed. TCRdb's copy holds only in-frame clones and misses some; the assay was immunoSEQ multiplex PCR. That table is the source of V, J and clone size, and D and trimming were worked out from the DNA. The data show about 1.9 million clones, with 85% to 95% seen just once and about 1.7% held by the top ten. The naive CD8 fraction comprised CD45RO-negative cells positively selected for CCR7 and excluded terminally differentiated effector memory CD45RA+ cells. The chain combines TRBV15 with TRBJ2-5; D remains unclear. This TCR was recovered from a man between 18 and 35 years old in good health. Some clones in this sample may be carry-over from other donors' samples. The sequencing sample was made of naive CD8+ T cells from PBMCs. The chain's CDR3 is CATSRDDSRVGTQYF. The CDR3 coding sequence is TGTGCCACCAGCAGAGATGATAGTCGTGTGGGGACCCAGTACTTC.